Included here is one TCR beta chain sequence, with context. Sequencing used immunoSEQ multiplex PCR; TCRdb keeps in-frame clones, though not all of them. The table has 250,000 to 300,000 clones, around 89% seen once; the top ten hold about an eighth. The data were obtained in a study of blood T cell repertoires in COVID-19. For the study at large: Sites in the United States, Italy and Spain provided acute and convalescent COVID-19 samples.

Germline CDR1 MNHEY, CDR2 SMNVEV (reference sequence). The CDR3 loop spans 14 amino acids. V gave up 5 bases and J gave up 4 bases; unmatched junction bases: 5. The sequenced sample was peripheral blood. The J gene is TRBJ2-5, the V gene TRBV27; 9 positions agree with TRBD1. The TCR was taken from a woman aged 55 to 70 with acute or convalescent COVID-19. The CDR3 sequence: CASSPGQGRETQYF. CDR3 bases: TGTGCCAGCAGTCCCGGACAGGGGAGAGAGACCCAGTACTTC.